This paragraph reports one T cell receptor beta chain. Its matching antigen is unknown. The sequence runs out 3 residues before the end of the CDR3; the remainder is reconstructed from the germline J gene. The repertoire was sequenced with immunoSEQ multiplex PCR; TCRdb's copy has only in-frame clones and lacks some. Observed are approximately 20,000 clones, no singletons, with the top ten taking approximately 24%. This entry is derived from a study of T cell clonality in common variable immunodeficiency. Study-level results: In common variable immunodeficiency, TCR beta chains reportedly carried fewer deletions and N-nucleotide insertions. Repertoire-complication correlations in CVID were limited by patient heterogeneity. Fewer TCRbeta clones were shared among CVID subjects than controls.

Germline V gene sequence: CDR1 SGHTA, CDR2 FQGTGA. The CDR3 totals 14 residues. Trimming removed 3 bases at V and 8 bases at J, with 14 bases between. Heparinized whole blood, roughly 5 to 8 ml, came from each donor. The sequence came from a human donor with common variable immunodeficiency. The sample taken for sequencing was peripheral blood mononuclear cells. This chain links TRBV7-3 with TRBJ2-1, with D possibly matching TRBD2 (7 bases). The part of the CDR3 DNA that was read is TGTGCCAGCAGCTTGGGGGGGGCTAGGGATGAG. This encodes CASSLGGARDE. The full CDR3 reads CASSLGGARDEQFF.